These 14 T cell receptor beta chains share one sample of origin, sequenced in a study of CD8 T cells in ankylosing spondylitis. TCRdb re-analysed the 5' RACE reads in MiXCR, keeping a single row per CDR3 protein. The sample includes about 150,000 distinct CDR3 sequences, roughly an eighth of them seen just once. Input material: blood, either unsorted or a sorted T cell fraction (not recorded which). The origin of the receptors is a female donor with ankylosing spondylitis or in good health (not recorded which).

This clonotype was observed at least ten times. V and J are TRBV20-1 and TRBJ2-7; 10 nucleotides agree with TRBD2. The CDR3 is made up of 14 amino acids. V was pared by 1 base and J by 3 bases, with 3 bases of the junction left unmatched. Looked up from germline, CDR1 is DFQATT and CDR2 is SNEGSKA (reference sequence). Here the CDR3 DNA reads TGCAGTGCTAGAGCAGGGACTAGCGACTACGAGCAGTACTTC. Its translation: CSARAGTSDYEQYF.

The genes are TRBV14 and TRBJ1-2, with 9 bases aligning to TRBD1. CDR1 and CDR2 from the germline V gene are SGHDN and FVKESK. This CDR3 contains 15 residues. Trimming took 1 base from V and 2 from J; bases not matched to a gene: 2. CDR3 in amino acids: CASSQGQGGNYGYTF. The CDR3 bases are TGTGCCAGCAGCCAAGGACAGGGGGGCAACTATGGCTACACCTTC.

This clonotype was detected ten times or more. The chain links TRBV28 to TRBJ2-3; D is perhaps TRBD2 (6 bases). CDR3 length: 13 amino acids. V lost 10 bases and J lost 2, with 13 bases in between. The germline V gene has CDR1 MDHEN and CDR2 SYDVKM. The DNA of the CDR3 is TGTGCCACCCTCTGGAGGGACACAGATACGCAGTATTTT. It yields the protein CATLWRDTDTQYF.

In this sample, this clonotype turned up many times. The rearrangement uses TRBV10-2 and TRBJ2-3; D not resolved. The V end lost 2 bases, the J end lost 2 bases, and 14 bases lay between the germline ends. Germline values: CDR1 WSHSY, CDR2 SAAADI. The CDR3 loop spans 16 amino acids. In DNA, the CDR3 is TGCGCCAGCAGTGAGATCGGTAGCATCCTCACAGATACGCAGTATTTT. It translates to CASSEIGSILTDTQYF.

As concerns this clonotype: A much larger clone differs by one base, so this may be a read error. The chain couples TRBV12-3 or TRBV12-4 to TRBJ1-2; weak D call: TRBD1 (6 bases). Deletions cut 6 bases from V and 10 bases from J, with 24 bases between. The CDR3 has 15 amino acids. The CDR3 region has the DNA TGTGCCAGCAGGTCGTCCGGGGCAGGGGCTCATGACTACACCTTC. Protein product: CASRSSGAGAHDYTF.

The table lists this clonotype with many counts. The CDR3 DNA reads TGTGCCAGCACCGCTGGCATCCTTTGGACGGGTCGGCCCCAGCATTTT. Amino acids: CASTAGILWTGRPQHF. V is TRBV28 and J is TRBJ1-5; D uncertain. CDR1 is MDHEN, CDR2 SYDVKM, per germline. This CDR3 is built from 16 residues. V lost 7 bases and J lost 9, with 25 bases in between.

The sample holds one count of this clonotype. The CDR3 loop reads CASSSDGNTEAFF. The CDR3, as DNA: TGTGCCAGCTCATCGGACGGCAACACTGAAGCTTTCTTT. The rearrangement joins TRBV18 to TRBJ1-1; D uncertain. There are 13 residues in the CDR3. In germline, CDR1 is KGHSH, CDR2 LQKENI. With 5 bases removed from V and 2 bases from J, the gap between germline ends came to 9 bases.

The chain joins TRBV5-1 to TRBJ2-5; 7 positions match TRBD1. CDR1 is SGHRS and CDR2 is YFSETQ in the germline V gene. The length of the CDR3 is 15 residues. Trimming removed 3 bases from V and 2 bases from J; junction bases left unmatched: 7. The DNA for the CDR3 is TGCGCCAGCAGCTCGACAGGGATCGGGCAAGAGACCCAGTACTTC. It is translated as CASSSTGIGQETQYF.

There are many counts of this clonotype. This CDR3 reads CSVVPSGGLSYEQYF. The CDR3 DNA follows: TGCAGCGTTGTCCCTAGCGGGGGCCTCTCCTACGAGCAGTACTTC. The rearrangement links TRBV29-1 to TRBJ2-7, with 10 bases lining up with TRBD2. CDR3 length equals 15 residues. CDR1 is SQVTM and CDR2 is ANQGSEA in the germline V gene. With V trimmed by 4 bases and J by 0 bases, 6 bases remained unmatched.

This clonotype was seen repeatedly, ten times or more. This chain uses TRBV20-1 with TRBJ1-5, with a tentative D call TRBD1 (5 bases). The germline V gene has CDR1 DFQATT and CDR2 SNEGSKA (reference sequence). V was clipped by 6 bases and J by 3 bases, with 12 bases between them. This CDR3 has 13 amino acids. The CDR3, as DNA: TGCAGTGCGTACCCCAGGGACAATCAGCCCCAGCATTTT. Its protein product is CSAYPRDNQPQHF.

This clonotype was counted at least ten times. The chain joins TRBV11-2 to TRBJ2-1; maybe TRBD2 (6 bases). Per the germline V gene, CDR1 is SGHAT and CDR2 is FQNNGV. V lost 4 bases to trimming and J lost 7 bases, with 17 bases between them. The length of the CDR3 is 15 residues. CDR3 region: CASSSIRERVNEQFF. The CDR3 bases are TGTGCCAGCAGCTCCATTCGGGAGAGGGTAAATGAGCAGTTCTTC.

This clonotype has a count of ten or more. The genes are TRBV27 and TRBJ2-7; D might be TRBD1 (7 bases). V lost 5 bases to trimming and J lost 4 bases, with 30 bases between them. CDR1 and CDR2 (germline): MNHEY, SMNVEV (reference sequence). The CDR3 is 19 residues long. The CDR3 region has the DNA TGTGCCAGCAGTCCGCGAAGGAGGGGGCTCCTTGCAACCGATTACGAGCAGTACTTC. Protein: CASSPRRRGLLATDYEQYF.

This clonotype has a count of ten or more. This chain connects TRBV12-3 or TRBV12-4 to TRBJ1-3; 8 bases align to TRBD1. The CDR3 contains 14 residues. V gave up 4 bases and J gave up 2 bases; unmatched junction bases: 1. The CDR3 sequence is CASSSTGAGNTIYF. Written as DNA, the CDR3 is TGTGCCAGCAGTTCGACAGGGGCTGGAAACACCATATATTTT.

This clonotype was recorded many times. V is TRBV7-4 and J is TRBJ1-5, with D hard to call. Germline V gives CDR1 SGHVT, CDR2 SQSDAQ. V lost 10 bases, J lost 6 bases, and 13 bases lay in between. The CDR3 runs to 12 residues. The CDR3 sequence: CANPKERQPQHF. The CDR3 coding sequence is TGTGCCAACCCGAAGGAGCGTCAGCCCCAGCATTTT.